The rows below give T cell receptor beta chains drawn from one sample of a study of T-cell memory formation after mild COVID-19. TCRdb fed the 5' RACE reads into MiXCR, producing one record per CDR3 protein. Of approximately 300,000 distinct CDR3 sequences in the sample, more than 15% are singletons; the top ten hold 22%. Sequenced material: PBMCs or a T cell subset sorted from them (not recorded which). Receptor source: a man between 18 and 29 years old who had mild COVID-19 (a few samples of this study predate the infection). Cell type and time point are not known. CDR3s include the opening cysteine and the closing phenylalanine or tryptophan. D genes are given only for firm matches. Not every row has a clone size; where given, it reads once, few, many or a size class.

clone_size	v_call	d_call	j_call	cdr3_aa	cdr3_nt
many	TRBV20-1	-	TRBJ1-2	CSALDSPYGYTF	TGCAGTGCTCTGGACTCCCCCTATGGCTACACCTTC
once	TRBV7-2	-	TRBJ1-1	CASSLGTREGNTEAFF	TGTGCCAGCAGCCTCGGGACAAGGGAGGGGAACACTGAAGCTTTCTTT
few	TRBV5-5	-	TRBJ2-2	CASSARDKNTGELFF	TGTGCCAGCAGCGCCCGGGACAAGAACACCGGGGAGCTGTTTTTT
-	TRBV5-1	TRBD1	TRBJ1-4	CASSAGQVVREKLFF	TGCGCCAGCAGCGCGGGACAGGTGGTTCGTGAAAAACTGTTTTTT
-	TRBV4-1	TRBD1	TRBJ1-2	CASSPNEGQGLRGYTF	TGCGCCAGCAGCCCCAATGAGGGACAGGGGCTTAGGGGCTACACCTTC
-	TRBV6-2/TRBV6-3	TRBD1	TRBJ1-2	CASSATGPGYTF	TGTGCCAGCAGTGCGACAGGGCCGGGCTACACCTTC
few	TRBV4-1	TRBD1	TRBJ1-2	CASSQGTGYGYTF	TGCGCCAGCAGCCAAGGGACAGGGTATGGCTACACCTTC
once	TRBV12-3/TRBV12-4	TRBD1	TRBJ2-7	CASSRWDRGSYEQYF	TGTGCCAGCAGTCGCTGGGACAGGGGGTCCTACGAGCAGTACTTC
-	TRBV6-5	TRBD1	TRBJ1-2	CATSTPTGVGYTF	TGTGCCACTTCGACCCCGACAGGGGTTGGCTACACCTTC
-	TRBV5-1	TRBD2	TRBJ2-3	CASSLDGGAGDTQYF	TGCGCCAGCAGCTTGGACGGGGGGGCCGGGGATACGCAGTATTTT
few	TRBV5-6	-	TRBJ2-3	CASSPTRQGSDTQYF	TGTGCCAGCAGCCCCACCAGGCAAGGCTCAGATACGCAGTATTTT
many	TRBV5-6	TRBD1	TRBJ2-1	CASSFSGTGNYNEQFF	TGTGCCAGCAGCTTTTCGGGGACAGGGAATTACAATGAGCAGTTCTTC
-	TRBV20-1	-	TRBJ2-2	CSARGLGEPGSYTGELFF	TGCAGTGCTAGAGGCCTGGGGGAGCCGGGGTCGTACACCGGGGAGCTGTTTTTT
many	TRBV5-1	TRBD1	TRBJ2-3	CASSPRTGGTDTQYF	TGCGCCAGCAGCCCTAGGACAGGGGGCACAGATACGCAGTATTTT
-	TRBV20-1	TRBD1	TRBJ1-4	CSAYPGQGARKLFF	TGCAGTGCCTATCCGGGACAGGGGGCGCGAAAACTGTTTTTT
-	TRBV6-2/TRBV6-3	-	TRBJ2-1	CASSYGLRGNEQFF	TGTGCCAGCAGTTATGGCCTGAGGGGGAATGAGCAGTTCTTC
few	TRBV4-1	TRBD1	TRBJ1-3	CASSQVGQGLDTIYF	TGCGCCAGCAGCCAAGTTGGACAGGGATTGGACACCATATATTTT
-	TRBV6-2/TRBV6-3	-	TRBJ2-5	CASSGAGAKQETQYF	TGTGCCAGCAGTGGAGCCGGGGCTAAGCAAGAGACCCAGTACTTC
many	TRBV12-3/TRBV12-4	-	TRBJ2-7	CASSLQGYEQYF	TGTGCCAGCAGTCTTCAGGGCTACGAGCAGTACTTC
few	TRBV6-5	TRBD1	TRBJ1-1	CASSYRGQTEAFF	TGTGCCAGCAGTTACAGGGGACAGACTGAAGCTTTCTTT
-	TRBV25-1	-	TRBJ2-2	CASSESRTARNTGELFF	TGTGCCAGCAGTGAATCCCGGACAGCTAGGAACACCGGGGAGCTGTTTTTT
many	TRBV11-2	-	TRBJ2-5	CASSPTQETQYF	TGTGCCAGCAGCCCAACCCAAGAGACCCAGTACTTC
-	TRBV24-1	TRBD2	TRBJ2-1	CATSDPRAGGYEQFF	TGTGCCACCAGTGATCCTAGAGCGGGGGGCTATGAGCAGTTCTTC
-	TRBV19	-	TRBJ1-5	CASSILGNQPQHF	TGTGCCAGTAGTATACTGGGTAATCAGCCCCAGCATTTT
-	TRBV5-1	-	TRBJ2-1	CASAFLGGNEQFF	TGCGCCAGCGCCTTTTTGGGTGGAAATGAGCAGTTCTTC